This T cell receptor beta chain was identified during a study of CD8 T cells in ankylosing spondylitis (dated by TCRdb to 2016 to 2017). For context, the study as a whole: To find TCR variants linked to disease, the study profiled T cell receptor beta repertoires in ankylosing spondylitis patients and healthy donors. The full study cohort comprised 25 ankylosing spondylitis patients and some 100 healthy donors. Peripheral blood was sampled, and synovial fluid was additionally collected from ankylosing spondylitis patients. Broad study findings and their caveats: A TCR beta motif made up of several highly homologous amino acid variants appeared to be characteristic of blood from ankylosing spondylitis patients. The disease-linked clones were reported as significantly enriched in matched synovial fluid samples from ankylosing spondylitis patients. Some TCR beta motif variants had previously been reported in synovial fluid and blood of reactive arthritis patients, which suggested common disease-initiation mechanisms. The disease-linked clones showed a CD8+ phenotype and occurred at relatively low frequencies in peripheral blood.

CDR1 SGHRS and CDR2 YFSETQ are derived from the germline V gene. The trim is 7 bases for V and 6 bases for J, with a gap of 20 bases between the germline ends. The CDR3 covers 15 residues, taking in both the cysteine and the phenylalanine. Only the CDR3 portion is preserved as DNA: 45 bases, with reading frame beginning at the first base. The reads were generated on an Illumina HiSeq 2500. TCR beta libraries were prepared by quantitative 5'-RACE with molecular barcodes. The authors' analysis ran thus. Disease-linked TCR variants were identified with a new computational method built on a probabilistic model of VDJ rearrangement. TCRdb reworked the public reads: Q25 trimming with fastp, MiXCR clone assembly, productive beta chains retained. Every entry covers one CDR3 protein and lists the most common genes and DNA from its rows. The V and J calls and clone size come from TCRdb's table, not from the authors' own analysis. The sample table holds about 90,000 distinct CDR3 sequences, of which approximately 30% were seen once. The biggest ten clones account for less than 60% of the sample.

This clonotype has at least ten counts. What this receptor recognizes is not known. No base-level quality is on record; no much larger clone is a single base apart. This receptor was taken from a male donor with ankylosing spondylitis or in good health (not recorded which). The sequenced sample was blood, either unsorted or a sorted T cell fraction (not recorded which). This sequence uses TRBV5-1 and TRBJ2-1; the D gene assignment is perhaps TRBD1 or TRBD2, with each matching 6 bases. The CDR3 loop reads CASRRETGARNEQFF. In nucleotides, the sequence is TGCGCCAGCCGTAGAGAAACGGGGGCCCGCAATGAGCAGTTCTTC.